Shown below are 6 T cell receptor beta chains from a single sample sequenced in a study of shared clonotypes between healthy human individuals. The assay was immunoSEQ multiplex PCR, and TCRdb's table has in-frame clones only and misses some. The data contain 110,000 or so clones, approximately 70% of them singletons. Sequenced: memory CD8+ T cells sorted from blood. Subset given: CD45RO+ cells pooled with CCR7-negative TemRA cells. These TCRs come from a woman aged 30 to 39 in good health.

The rearrangement uses TRBV7-8 and TRBJ2-2; D may be TRBD2 (6 bases). This CDR3 comprises 14 residues. Looked up from germline, CDR1 is SGHVS and CDR2 is FQNEAQ. Deletions cut 2 bases from V and 6 bases from J, with 10 bases between. The CDR3 loop reads CASSLLEGSGELFF. The DNA for the CDR3 is TGTGCCAGCAGCTTATTGGAGGGATCCGGGGAGCTGTTTTTT.

This clone has a count of ten or more. V and J are TRBV6-5 and TRBJ2-2; D possibly corresponds to TRBD2 (7 bases). The CDR3 has 15 residues. Germline values: CDR1 MNHEY, CDR2 SVGAGI. V dropped 8 bases and J dropped 5 bases, with 18 bases sitting between them. The CDR3 coding sequence is TGTGCCAGCGGGAAGATTAGGGGGGGGACCGGGGAGCTGTTTTTT. Translated, it gives CASGKIRGGTGELFF.

The chain couples TRBV6-5 to TRBJ1-3; D is possibly TRBD1 (5 bases). Trimming removed 4 bases at V and 0 bases at J, with 13 bases between. Germline V gene lookup returns CDR1 MNHEY and CDR2 SVGAGI. The CDR3 contains 16 residues. CDR3 in DNA: TGTGCCAGCAGTTTGACTGGGACTCTCTCTGGAAACACCATATATTTT. This gives the protein CASSLTGTLSGNTIYF.

Notes on this clone: This sample also contains other DNA sequences that code for the same CDR3. The V call is TRBV2, the J call TRBJ1-2; D ambiguous. V lost 2 bases, J lost 2 bases, and 9 bases lay in between. Germline V CDR1 and CDR2: SNHLY, FYNNEI. The CDR3 totals 14 residues. The CDR3 DNA is TGTGCCAGCAGTGAAAGAGGACCGAACTATGGCTACACCTTC. Residues: CASSERGPNYGYTF.

The gene calls are TRBV25-1 and TRBJ2-5, with D perhaps assigned TRBD1 or TRBD2 (5 bases each). Per the germline V gene, CDR1 is MGHDK and CDR2 is SYGVNS. This CDR3 contains 15 residues. V dropped 5 bases and J dropped 3 bases, with 16 bases sitting between them. The CDR3 here is CASSFDTGTEETQYF. CDR3 coding DNA: TGTGCCAGCAGTTTCGATACCGGGACCGAAGAGACCCAGTACTTC. Filled out from reference TRBV25-1 and TRBJ2-5, the complete variable domain reads EADIYQTPRYLVIGTGKKITLECSQTMGHDKMYWYQQDPGMELHLIHYSYGVNSTEKGDLSSESTVSRIRTEHFPLTLESARPSHTSQYLCASSFDTGTEETQYFGPGTRLLVL.

The chain uses TRBV11-2 and TRBJ2-3; D not resolved. This CDR3 is built from 12 residues. Germline loops: CDR1 SGHAT, CDR2 FQNNGV. Trimming left V 2 bases short and J 6 bases short, with 6 bases between. The DNA for the CDR3 is TGTGCCAGCAGCTTATCTGGGGATACGCAGTATTTT. Its translation is CASSLSGDTQYF.